This record concerns one T cell receptor (beta chain) sequence. Produced via immunoSEQ multiplex PCR; TCRdb's table is partial and in-frame only. The sample has some 95,000 clones; 90% to 95% are singletons. These data come from a study of blood T cell repertoires in COVID-19. CDR3 size: 16 residues. V was shortened by 3 bases and J by 2 bases, with 17 bases between the two germline ends. Germline V gene sequence: CDR1 SGHDT, CDR2 YYEEEE. The specimen sequenced was peripheral blood. This chain joins TRBV5-6 and TRBJ1-1; D gene uncertain. This clonotype originated in a human donor with active COVID-19. The donor label of this sample is uncertain. The CDR3 here is CASSSDPSGINTEAFF. CDR3 DNA: TGTGCCAGCAGCTCGGATCCCTCGGGGATTAACACTGAAGCTTTCTTT.